A single sample gave rise to the 21 T cell receptor beta chains below, sequenced in a study of blood T cell repertoires in COVID-19. Produced via immunoSEQ multiplex PCR; TCRdb's table is partial and in-frame only. The table has fewer than 300,000 clones, approximately 90% seen once; the top ten hold 0.99%. Material for sequencing was peripheral blood. All receptors come from a woman aged 40-49 years who had recovered from COVID-19.

This clone was observed once. This sequence joins TRBV5-1 and TRBJ2-1, with D tentatively TRBD2 (6 bases). Deletions cut 5 bases from V and 4 bases from J, with 19 bases between. The CDR3 runs to 16 residues. CDR1 is SGHRS, CDR2 YFSETQ, per germline. The CDR3 coding sequence is TGCGCCAGCAGGAGGGTTCTGGCGGGACCATACAATGAGCAGTTCTTC. It translates to CASRRVLAGPYNEQFF.

This clone showed up just once. The V gene is TRBV4-1, the J gene TRBJ1-1; 7 bases match TRBD1. The CDR3 is made up of 19 amino acids. Germline V gene sequence: CDR1 MGHRA, CDR2 YSYEKL. After removal of 0 bases from V and 4 bases from J, the junction contained 17 bases not matched to a gene. CDR3 region: CASSQDAPLTTGVGTEAFF. The DNA for the CDR3 is TGCGCCAGCAGCCAAGATGCTCCCCTTACAACAGGGGTGGGCACTGAAGCTTTCTTT.

V and J are TRBV6-5 and TRBJ2-1; 13 nucleotides agree with TRBD2. Germline CDR1 is MNHEY and CDR2 is SVGAGI. Trimming at V came to 6 bases and at J to 13 bases, leaving 9 bases not matched to a gene. The CDR3 sequence is 14 residues long. CDR3 sequence reads: CASSPGLAGARQFF. In nucleotides, the CDR3 is TGTGCCAGCAGCCCCGGACTAGCGGGGGCTCGCCAGTTCTTC.

This clone was recorded once. This chain uses TRBV7-2 with TRBJ2-3; TRBD2 is a possible D gene (6 bases). This CDR3 is 16 amino acids long. Trimming took off 5 bases at V and 0 bases at J, with 15 bases between the two ends. Germline assignment: CDR1 SGHTA and CDR2 FQGNSA. The CDR3 nucleotides read TGTGCCAGCAGCCCGGTTGGCGGGGCTAGCACAGATACGCAGTATTTT. This gives the protein CASSPVGGASTDTQYF.

V is TRBV6-6 and J is TRBJ1-1, with TRBD1 identical over 7 bases. Per germline, CDR1 MNHNY and CDR2 SVGAGI (reference sequence). Trimming took 2 bases from V and 4 from J; bases not matched to a gene: 1. The CDR3 contains 13 residues. Here the CDR3 DNA reads TGTGCCAGCAGTTACGGGACAGCCACTGAAGCTTTCTTT. Its translation is CASSYGTATEAFF.

This clone was picked up one time. J is TRBJ2-1 and V is TRBV3-1 (or the pseudogene TRBV3-2); 13 bases fit TRBD2. The V and J ends lost 4 bases and 8 bases, in that order; junction bases with no gene match: 8. The CDR3 has 16 amino acids. From germline, CDR1 is LGHDT and CDR2 YNNKEL (reference sequence). The CDR3 loop is CASSPLAGGLFDEQFF. CDR3 DNA: TGTGCCAGCAGCCCACTAGCGGGAGGGCTCTTCGATGAGCAGTTCTTC.

This clone was counted only a few times. The chain employs TRBV7-3 and TRBJ2-3; 8 nucleotides align to TRBD1. The germline gives CDR1 SGHTA, CDR2 FQGTGA. CDR3 length equals 18 residues. With V trimmed by 0 bases and J by 4 bases, 12 bases remained unmatched. The CDR3 coding sequence is TGTGCCAGCAGCTTAACGGGCCTGGACAGGGCGGTGCCAGATACGCAGTATTTT. Translated, it gives CASSLTGLDRAVPDTQYF. The full variable domain, its missing parts supplied by reference TRBV7-3 and TRBJ2-3, is GAGVSQTPSNKVTEKGKYVELRCDPISGHTALYWYRQSLGQGPEFLIYFQGTGAADDSGLPNDRFFAVRPEGSVSTLKIQRTERGDSAVYLCASSLTGLDRAVPDTQYFGPGTRLTVL.

The rearrangement links TRBV9 to TRBJ2-3; tentative D call: TRBD1 (6 bases). This CDR3 has 16 residues. V gave up 3 bases and J gave up 1 base, with 15 bases separating them. In germline, CDR1 is SGDLS, CDR2 YYNGEE. The CDR3 sequence: CASSAGAPQGTDTQYF. In DNA, the CDR3 is TGTGCCAGCAGCGCAGGGGCCCCTCAGGGCACAGATACGCAGTATTTT.

V gene TRBV6-2 or TRBV6-3 combines with J gene TRBJ2-1, with a tentative D call TRBD2 (6 bases). The CDR3 contains 15 residues. Germline values: CDR1 MNHEY, CDR2 SVGEGT. V lost 6 bases to trimming and J lost 8 bases, with 20 bases between them. CDR3 loop: CASSTGSRSIHEQFF. The CDR3 DNA is TGTGCCAGCAGCACCGGGAGTCGGAGTATCCATGAGCAGTTCTTC.

This chain joins TRBV29-1 and TRBJ1-2; the match to TRBD1 covers 12 bases. J gave up 7 bases and V 8 bases, and 5 bases lay outside the gene matches. Germline CDR1 SQVTM, CDR2 ANQGSEA. CDR3 length: 12 amino acids. The CDR3 here is CSSGQGARGYTF. The CDR3 DNA sequence: TGCAGCTCGGGACAGGGGGCGCGTGGCTACACCTTC. The entire variable domain, with the rest obtained from reference TRBV29-1 and TRBJ1-2, is as follows: SAVISQKPSRDICQRGTSLTIQCQVDSQVTMMFWYRQQPGQSLTLIATANQGSEATYESGFVIDKFPISRPNLTFSTLTVSNMSPEDSSIYLCSSGQGARGYTFGSGTRLTVV.

The V and J genes are TRBV11-2 and TRBJ2-1; 16 bases fit TRBD2. From germline, CDR1 is SGHAT and CDR2 FQNNGV. The V segment lost 5 bases and the J segment 9 bases; nucleotides outside the gene matches: 10. This CDR3 is 17 amino acids long. This CDR3 is CASSHRGGLAGGLEQFF. As DNA, the CDR3 is TGTGCCAGCAGCCATAGGGGGGGACTAGCGGGAGGGCTTGAGCAGTTCTTC. The whole variable domain, remainder taken from reference TRBV11-2 and TRBJ2-1, is EAGVAQSPRYKIIEKRQSVAFWCNPISGHATLYWYQQILGQGPKLLIQFQNNGVVDDSQLPKDRFSAERLKGVDSTLKIQPAKLEDSAVYLCASSHRGGLAGGLEQFFGPGTRLTVL.

The genes are TRBV2 and TRBJ1-1; TRBD1 might be the D (5 bases). The length of the CDR3 is 14 residues. CDR1 and CDR2 from the germline V gene are SNHLY and FYNNEI. Trimming removed 7 bases from V and 1 base from J, with 13 bases in between. The CDR3 nucleotides are TGTGCCAGCATCTACGGGGGTGAGAACACTGAAGCTTTCTTT. The encoded protein is CASIYGGENTEAFF.

The V gene is TRBV19, the J gene TRBJ1-1, with D perhaps matching TRBD1 (5 bases). Trimming removed 5 bases at V and 1 base at J, with 8 bases between. The CDR3 length is 13 residues. Germline V gene data show CDR1 as LNHDA and CDR2 as SQIVND (reference sequence). The CDR3 DNA is TGTGCCAGTAGTCCAGGGCCGAACACTGAAGCTTTCTTT. Translation: CASSPGPNTEAFF.

This clone came up once. The chain recombines TRBV5-5 with TRBJ1-5; TRBD1 might be the D (6 bases). Germline assignment: CDR1 SGHKS and CDR2 YYEKEE (reference sequence). The CDR3 covers 16 residues. V dropped 0 bases and J dropped 6 bases, with 16 bases sitting between them. CDR3 residues: CASSLVAGAGGQPQHF. CDR3 sequence (DNA): TGTGCCAGCAGCTTGGTGGCAGGGGCAGGTGGTCAGCCCCAGCATTTT.

This sequence joins TRBV5-5 and TRBJ1-5; 8 bases agree with TRBD1. Trimming took 0 bases from V and 7 from J; bases not matched to a gene: 9. CDR1 and CDR2 (germline): SGHKS, YYEKEE (reference sequence). The CDR3 has 16 residues. CDR3 coding DNA: TGTGCCAGCAGCTTGGCAGGGACAGGTTCGGGCCAGCCCCAGCATTTT. It specifies CASSLAGTGSGQPQHF.

V is TRBV5-4 and J is TRBJ1-2, with a tentative D call TRBD1 (6 bases). CDR3 length equals 12 residues. Germline V gene data show CDR1 as SGHNT and CDR2 as YYREEE (reference sequence). The V end was cut by 5 bases, the J end by 6 bases, with 11 bases between. The CDR3 DNA reads as TGTGCCAGCAGGCTAGGGGGAAATGGCTACACCTTC. It yields the protein CASRLGGNGYTF.

The J gene is TRBJ1-2, the V gene TRBV25-1, with 8 positions matching TRBD1. Trimming removed 6 bases from V and 2 bases from J; junction bases left unmatched: 2. The V gene's germline CDR1 is MGHDK and CDR2 SYGVNS. The CDR3 is 13 amino acids. The CDR3 DNA reads TGTGCCAGCAGCAGGGGGCTGAACTATGGCTACACCTTC. It is translated as CASSRGLNYGYTF.

The chain employs TRBV7-9 and TRBJ2-5, with 10 nucleotides matching TRBD2. The CDR3 sequence is 14 residues long. V gave up 8 bases and J gave up 1 base; unmatched junction bases: 4. Germline CDR1 is SEHNR and CDR2 is FQNEAQ (reference sequence). CDR3 protein: CASGAGGPQETQYF. In DNA form, the CDR3 reads TGTGCCAGCGGAGCGGGAGGGCCCCAAGAGACCCAGTACTTC.

The chain employs TRBV7-8 and TRBJ2-7; possibly TRBD2 for D (6 bases). The germline V gene encodes CDR1 SGHVS and CDR2 FQNEAQ. The V end lost 3 bases, the J end lost 6 bases, and 12 bases lay between the germline ends. CDR3 length: 13 residues. CDR3: CASSLRDQGEQYF. CDR3 sequence (DNA): TGTGCCAGCAGCTTGCGGGACCAGGGCGAGCAGTACTTC.

V and J are TRBV30 and TRBJ1-4; 7 positions match TRBD1. With 5 bases clipped from V and 6 bases from J, the junction kept 3 bases outside the gene matches. The CDR3 consists of 12 residues. In germline, CDR1 is GTSNPN, CDR2 SVGIG (reference sequence). Here the CDR3 DNA reads TGTGCCTGGGACAGGGCAGATGAAAAACTGTTTTTT. Translation gives CAWDRADEKLFF.

The rearrangement uses TRBV20-1 and TRBJ1-4; tentative D call: TRBD1 (6 bases). This CDR3 region has 14 residues. Germline V gene lookup returns CDR1 DFQATT and CDR2 SNEGSKA (reference sequence). V lost 3 bases and J lost 6, with 14 bases in between. The CDR3 coding sequence is TGCAGTGCTAGTGGGGGGCAGGGGTATGAAAAACTGTTTTTT. Its protein is CSASGGQGYEKLFF.